This T cell receptor beta chain was recorded in a study of blood T cell repertoires in COVID-19. Clones were read by immunoSEQ multiplex PCR, and TCRdb kept only the in-frame ones, dropping some. The sample lists more than 250,000 clones, around 85% occurring once. The V gene lost 7 bases and the J gene lost 1 base, with 10 bases spanning the gap. Germline CDR1 MRHNA, CDR2 SNTAGT. The CDR3 extends over 14 amino acids. This TCR was sampled from a young man who had recovered from COVID-19. Input material: PBMCs or T cells enriched from blood (not recorded which). The J gene is TRBJ1-4, the V gene TRBV6-4, with D maybe TRBD1 (6 bases). The CDR3 loop is CASTRQVTNEKLFF. The CDR3 coding sequence is TGTGCCAGCACTAGACAGGTAACTAATGAAAAACTGTTTTTT.